One sample yielded the 4 T cell receptor beta chains listed below, sequenced in a study of response to subunit inactivated influenza vaccine (dated by TCRdb to between 2017 and 2018). Library construction relied on RT-PCR. Sequenced using an Illumina HiSeq 2500. Starting from the raw public reads, TCRdb applied fastp trimming at Q25, assembled clones with MiXCR and retained in-frame beta chains. For every CDR3 protein sequence, its rows merge into one entry that carries the most common genes and DNA. Here the sample has 700,000 to 800,000 distinct CDR3 sequences; around 20% occur a single time. Clones ranked in the top ten supply roughly 10% of the sample. Here the sequenced sample was PBMCs from blood, taken around 5 days after vaccination. The receptors come from a man aged 50-59 years who received an inactivated influenza vaccine. Donor details come from another sample of the same person, matched by shared clones.

In its sample, this clonotype was seen a few times. The chain recombines TRBV5-1 with TRBJ1-1, with D tentatively TRBD1 (6 bases). Trimming removed 6 bases at V and 1 base at J, with 22 bases between. Germline V gene lookup returns CDR1 SGHRS and CDR2 YFSETQ. This CDR3 is built from 17 residues. The CDR3 DNA reads TGCGCCAGCACCCTGAAGGGAGCGGACAGTTGGAACACTGAAGCTTTCTTT. It yields the protein CASTLKGADSWNTEAFF.

The chain combines TRBV15 with TRBJ2-1; D is ambiguous. There are 13 residues in the CDR3. The germline V and J ends were trimmed by 4 bases and 7 bases, with 11 bases remaining between them. CDR1 and CDR2 (germline): LNHNV, YYDKDF (reference sequence). CDR3 region: CATSILRSNEQFF. The DNA of the CDR3 is TGTGCCACCAGCATTCTAAGGAGTAATGAGCAGTTCTTC.

This clonotype has at least ten counts. The rearrangement joins TRBV2 to TRBJ2-3, with TRBD1 identical over 10 bases. The J segment lost 2 bases and the V segment lost 6 bases, leaving 5 bases of the junction unmatched. The CDR3 has 15 amino acids. Germline V gene data show CDR1 as SNHLY and CDR2 as FYNNEI. In nucleotides, the CDR3 is TGTGCCAGCAGCGAGGGACAGGGGAACACAGATACGCAGTATTTT. It encodes CASSEGQGNTDTQYF.

This clonotype was detected a few times. The rearrangement joins TRBV6-2 or TRBV6-3 to TRBJ2-7, with 13 positions matching TRBD2. The trim removed 4 bases at V and 2 bases at J, leaving 8 bases unmatched. The CDR3 is made up of 17 amino acids. CDR1 and CDR2 (germline): MNHEY, SVGEGT. CDR3 loop: CASSSPGLAGLPYEQYF. CDR3 coding DNA: TGTGCCAGCAGTTCTCCGGGACTAGCGGGACTGCCCTACGAGCAGTACTTC.